The text below deals with one TCR beta chain. The sample has other DNA sequences that encode this CDR3 too. The data belong to a study of shared clonotypes between healthy human individuals. Here immunoSEQ multiplex PCR was the method, and the copy in TCRdb shows in-frame clones only, minus some. The table includes 1,500,000 or so clones, approximately 98.5% detected once. The germline V gene encodes CDR1 MDHEN and CDR2 SYDVKM. CDR3 length equals 13 residues. V was cut by 3 bases and J by 7 bases, with 10 bases left in between. The receptor was isolated from a man younger than 45 in good health. Sequenced material: naive CD4+ T cells sorted from blood. Subset: CD45RA+ positively selected. The J gene is TRBJ1-5, the V gene TRBV28; perhaps TRBD1 as D (6 bases). Written as DNA, the CDR3 is TGTGCCAGCAGTTTCAGGGGTGGACAGCCCCAGCATTTT. This encodes CASSFRGGQPQHF.